These T cell receptor beta chains were read from a single sample in a study of blood T cell repertoires in COVID-19. Profiled with immunoSEQ multiplex PCR; TCRdb holds only in-frame clones, not every one. This table has roughly 240,000 clones, about 87% appearing once. The specimen sequenced was PBMCs or T cells enriched from blood (not recorded which). Source of these receptors: a woman aged 30 to 39 with acute COVID-19. Both conserved end residues are part of each CDR3. D genes are given only for firm matches. Size is stated for part of the rows, as once, few or many counts, or as a class when the clone is expanded.

abundance: once
d_gene: -
j_gene: TRBJ1-1
v_gene: TRBV5-1
CDR3aa: CASSLVSGLAEAFF
CDR3nt: TGCGCCAGCAGCTTGGTCAGCGGGCTTGCTGAAGCTTTCTTT

abundance: -
d_gene: TRBD2
j_gene: TRBJ2-1
v_gene: TRBV27
CDR3aa: CASSRLAGVVNEQFF
CDR3nt: TGTGCCAGCAGTAGGCTAGCGGGGGTGGTCAATGAGCAGTTCTTC

abundance: -
d_gene: -
j_gene: TRBJ2-5
v_gene: TRBV7-2
CDR3aa: CASSLGVEETQYF
CDR3nt: TGTGCCAGCAGCTTAGGAGTTGAGGAGACCCAGTACTTC

abundance: -
d_gene: -
j_gene: TRBJ1-1
v_gene: TRBV10-2
CDR3aa: CASSSRGGAALAFF
CDR3nt: TGCGCCAGCAGTTCCCGTGGCGGGGCTGCATTGGCTTTCTTT

abundance: -
d_gene: -
j_gene: TRBJ1-1
v_gene: TRBV15
CDR3aa: CATSRDRDTEAFF
CDR3nt: TGTGCCACCAGCAGAGATCGGGACACTGAAGCTTTCTTT

abundance: once
d_gene: TRBD2
j_gene: TRBJ2-5
v_gene: TRBV19
CDR3aa: CASSISASGGSGQETQYF
CDR3nt: TGTGCCAGTAGTATATCGGCTAGCGGGGGGTCCGGCCAAGAGACCCAGTACTTC

abundance: -
d_gene: -
j_gene: TRBJ1-1
v_gene: TRBV6-5
CDR3aa: CASSATLSGGTEAFF
CDR3nt: TGTGCCAGCAGCGCCACCCTCTCGGGAGGCACTGAAGCTTTCTTT

abundance: -
d_gene: -
j_gene: TRBJ1-5
v_gene: TRBV5-6
CDR3aa: CASSLYLGSPSNQPQHF
CDR3nt: TGTGCCAGCAGCTTGTATCTCGGGAGCCCTAGCAATCAGCCCCAGCATTTT

abundance: -
d_gene: -
j_gene: TRBJ2-3
v_gene: TRBV5-1
CDR3aa: CASSSETWDTQYF
CDR3nt: TGCGCCAGCAGCTCCGAAACATGGGATACGCAGTATTTT

abundance: -
d_gene: TRBD1
j_gene: TRBJ2-5
v_gene: TRBV18
CDR3aa: CASSPPGTVLETQYF
CDR3nt: TGTGCCAGCTCACCACCCGGGACAGTTTTGGAGACCCAGTACTTC

abundance: -
d_gene: -
j_gene: TRBJ2-1
v_gene: TRBV9
CDR3aa: CASSPSWFPNEQFF
CDR3nt: TGTGCCAGCAGCCCTAGCTGGTTTCCGAATGAGCAGTTCTTC

abundance: -
d_gene: -
j_gene: TRBJ1-6
v_gene: TRBV11-3
CDR3aa: CASSSGTRSPLHF
CDR3nt: TGTGCCAGCAGCTCAGGGACTCGTTCACCCCTCCACTTT

abundance: -
d_gene: -
j_gene: TRBJ1-3
v_gene: TRBV2
CDR3aa: CASSGALSGNTIYF
CDR3nt: TGTGCCAGCTCAGGGGCGCTTTCTGGAAACACCATATATTTT

abundance: -
d_gene: -
j_gene: TRBJ2-7
v_gene: TRBV10-2
CDR3aa: CASNRGQSSYEQYF
CDR3nt: TGCGCCAGCAATCGAGGGCAGAGCTCCTACGAGCAGTACTTC

abundance: few
d_gene: TRBD1
j_gene: TRBJ2-7
v_gene: TRBV5-1
CDR3aa: CASSPLGQGFGEQYF
CDR3nt: TGCGCCAGCAGCCCTTTGGGACAGGGGTTTGGGGAGCAGTACTTC

abundance: -
d_gene: -
j_gene: TRBJ1-3
v_gene: TRBV7-6
CDR3aa: CASSLSQTDGNTIYF
CDR3nt: TGTGCCAGCAGCTTGTCCCAGACAGATGGAAACACCATATATTTT

abundance: -
d_gene: TRBD2
j_gene: TRBJ2-3
v_gene: TRBV2
CDR3aa: CASSEGWGGDTDTQYF
CDR3nt: TGTGCCAGCAGTGAAGGGTGGGGGGGAGACACAGATACGCAGTATTTT

abundance: -
d_gene: -
j_gene: TRBJ2-5
v_gene: TRBV6-5
CDR3aa: CASSYRGETQYF
CDR3nt: TGTGCCAGCAGTTACAGGGGGGAGACCCAGTACTTC

abundance: -
d_gene: -
j_gene: TRBJ2-1
v_gene: TRBV18
CDR3aa: CASSPTAIHSYNEQFF
CDR3nt: TGTGCCAGCTCACCGACAGCGATTCACTCCTACAATGAGCAGTTCTTC

abundance: -
d_gene: -
j_gene: TRBJ1-5
v_gene: TRBV10-3
CDR3aa: CAISVAPTGPNQPQHF
CDR3nt: TGTGCCATCAGTGTGGCCCCAACAGGGCCCAATCAGCCCCAGCATTTT

abundance: -
d_gene: TRBD1
j_gene: TRBJ2-7
v_gene: TRBV7-9
CDR3aa: CASSPGQNEQYF
CDR3nt: TGTGCCAGCAGCCCGGGACAGAACGAGCAGTACTTC

abundance: -
d_gene: TRBD2
j_gene: TRBJ2-3
v_gene: TRBV6-5
CDR3aa: CASSYKRGFTDTQYF
CDR3nt: TGTGCCAGCAGTTATAAGCGGGGCTTCACAGATACGCAGTATTTT

abundance: -
d_gene: -
j_gene: TRBJ2-5
v_gene: TRBV19
CDR3aa: CASSIQGGQETQYF
CDR3nt: TGTGCCAGTAGTATACAGGGAGGCCAAGAGACCCAGTACTTC

abundance: -
d_gene: -
j_gene: TRBJ2-7
v_gene: TRBV19
CDR3aa: CASSIRRGYEQYF
CDR3nt: TGTGCCAGTAGTATACGTCGGGGCTACGAGCAGTACTTC

abundance: -
d_gene: TRBD1
j_gene: TRBJ1-1
v_gene: TRBV11-2
CDR3aa: CASSPGGTEAFF
CDR3nt: TGTGCCAGCAGCCCAGGGGGCACTGAAGCTTTCTTT

abundance: -
d_gene: TRBD1
j_gene: TRBJ1-3
v_gene: TRBV14
CDR3aa: CASSQVARQGRGNTIYF
CDR3nt: TGTGCCAGCAGCCAAGTGGCCAGACAGGGACGGGGAAACACCATATATTTT

abundance: -
d_gene: -
j_gene: TRBJ1-6
v_gene: TRBV6-5
CDR3aa: CASSYHSGRNSPLHF
CDR3nt: TGTGCCAGCAGTTACCATTCAGGGCGTAATTCACCCCTCCACTTT

abundance: -
d_gene: -
j_gene: TRBJ2-7
v_gene: TRBV30
CDR3aa: CAWSPTTGPEIYEQYF
CDR3nt: TGTGCCTGGAGTCCTACTACAGGGCCCGAAATCTACGAGCAGTACTTC

abundance: -
d_gene: -
j_gene: TRBJ2-2
v_gene: TRBV7-6
CDR3aa: CASSATLSNTGELFF
CDR3nt: TGTGCCAGCAGCGCGACTCTTTCGAACACCGGGGAGCTGTTTTTT

abundance: once
d_gene: TRBD1
j_gene: TRBJ1-2
v_gene: TRBV19
CDR3aa: CASSLQGASYGYTF
CDR3nt: TGTGCCAGTAGTCTACAGGGGGCGTCCTATGGCTACACCTTC

abundance: -
d_gene: TRBD1
j_gene: TRBJ1-5
v_gene: TRBV10-3
CDR3aa: CAISGTGNQPQHF
CDR3nt: TGTGCCATCAGTGGGACAGGGAATCAGCCCCAGCATTTT

abundance: -
d_gene: TRBD1
j_gene: TRBJ1-2
v_gene: TRBV11-2
CDR3aa: CASSPGQAYYGYTF
CDR3nt: TGTGCCAGCAGCCCAGGACAGGCATACTATGGCTACACCTTC

abundance: -
d_gene: -
j_gene: TRBJ1-6
v_gene: TRBV19
CDR3aa: CASSSNSPLHF
CDR3nt: TGTGCCAGTAGTTCAAATTCACCCCTCCACTTT

abundance: few
d_gene: -
j_gene: TRBJ1-6
v_gene: TRBV3-1/TRBV3-2
CDR3aa: CASSQVPMSSYNSPLHF
CDR3nt: TGTGCCAGCAGCCAAGTCCCTATGAGCTCCTATAATTCACCCCTCCACTTT

abundance: -
d_gene: TRBD1
j_gene: TRBJ1-2
v_gene: TRBV10-3
CDR3aa: CASMTGDYGYTF
CDR3nt: TGTGCCAGTATGACAGGGGACTATGGCTACACCTTC

abundance: -
d_gene: -
j_gene: TRBJ1-3
v_gene: TRBV2
CDR3aa: CASRVDSMSDTIYF
CDR3nt: TGTGCCAGCAGGGTAGACAGTATGAGCGACACCATATATTTT

abundance: -
d_gene: -
j_gene: TRBJ2-3
v_gene: TRBV19
CDR3aa: CASSTQGGLDTQYF
CDR3nt: TGTGCCAGTAGTACACAGGGTGGGTTGGATACGCAGTATTTT

abundance: -
d_gene: TRBD1
j_gene: TRBJ1-3
v_gene: TRBV5-1
CDR3aa: CASSSGTGSSGNTIYF
CDR3nt: TGCGCCAGCAGCTCGGGGACAGGTAGCTCTGGAAACACCATATATTTT

abundance: -
d_gene: TRBD1
j_gene: TRBJ1-4
v_gene: TRBV5-8
CDR3aa: CASSFRTGYEKLFF
CDR3nt: TGTGCCAGCAGCTTTAGGACAGGGTATGAAAAACTGTTTTTT

abundance: -
d_gene: TRBD2
j_gene: TRBJ2-5
v_gene: TRBV30
CDR3aa: CAWSGGLAGQETQYF
CDR3nt: TGTGCCTGGAGTGGCGGACTAGCGGGCCAAGAGACCCAGTACTTC

abundance: -
d_gene: -
j_gene: TRBJ1-3
v_gene: TRBV24-1
CDR3aa: CATSATGGNTIYF
CDR3nt: TGTGCCACCAGTGCGACAGGAGGAAACACCATATATTTT

abundance: once
d_gene: -
j_gene: TRBJ2-1
v_gene: TRBV19
CDR3aa: CASSIPPGVDEQFF
CDR3nt: TGTGCCAGTAGTATCCCGCCGGGGGTTGATGAGCAGTTCTTC

abundance: -
d_gene: TRBD1
j_gene: TRBJ2-7
v_gene: TRBV11-2
CDR3aa: CASSARGSFYEQYF
CDR3nt: TGTGCCAGCAGTGCCAGGGGGTCTTTCTACGAGCAGTACTTC

abundance: -
d_gene: -
j_gene: TRBJ1-1
v_gene: TRBV6-5
CDR3aa: CASGFSAEAFF
CDR3nt: TGTGCCAGCGGTTTCTCCGCTGAAGCTTTCTTT

abundance: -
d_gene: TRBD1
j_gene: TRBJ1-4
v_gene: TRBV5-1
CDR3aa: CASSPPGQGAEKLFF
CDR3nt: TGCGCCAGCAGCCCACCTGGACAGGGGGCTGAAAAACTGTTTTTT

abundance: -
d_gene: TRBD1
j_gene: TRBJ2-1
v_gene: TRBV2
CDR3aa: CASSERGRGPYNEQFF
CDR3nt: TGTGCCAGCAGTGAACGGGGCAGGGGGCCCTACAATGAGCAGTTCTTC

abundance: -
d_gene: -
j_gene: TRBJ1-3
v_gene: TRBV28
CDR3aa: CASSLIQGTGNTIYF
CDR3nt: TGTGCCAGCAGTCTTATACAGGGAACTGGAAACACCATATATTTT

abundance: -
d_gene: -
j_gene: TRBJ1-1
v_gene: TRBV5-1
CDR3aa: CASSSQVGEAFF
CDR3nt: TGCGCCAGCAGCTCCCAGGTCGGTGAAGCTTTCTTT

abundance: -
d_gene: -
j_gene: TRBJ1-2
v_gene: TRBV27
CDR3aa: CASTLSGGQGGYTF
CDR3nt: TGTGCCAGCACCCTCTCCGGGGGGCAGGGCGGCTACACCTTC

abundance: -
d_gene: TRBD2
j_gene: TRBJ2-1
v_gene: TRBV18
CDR3aa: CASSPQRTGGLNEQFF
CDR3nt: TGTGCCAGCTCACCGCAAAGAACGGGGGGGCTCAATGAGCAGTTCTTC

abundance: once
d_gene: TRBD1
j_gene: TRBJ1-5
v_gene: TRBV6-5
CDR3aa: CASSPHRDRDQAQHF
CDR3nt: TGTGCCAGCAGCCCGCACCGGGACAGGGACCAGGCCCAGCATTTT

abundance: -
d_gene: -
j_gene: TRBJ1-5
v_gene: TRBV4-1
CDR3aa: CASSQRIAGMSNQPQHF
CDR3nt: TGCGCCAGCAGCCAAAGAATAGCGGGTATGAGCAATCAGCCCCAGCATTTT

abundance: -
d_gene: -
j_gene: TRBJ2-7
v_gene: TRBV5-4
CDR3aa: CASSLGVDRGIYEQYF
CDR3nt: TGTGCCAGCAGCTTGGGAGTGGATAGGGGGATCTACGAGCAGTACTTC